What follows is one T cell receptor beta chain and its context. Its binding antigen is unknown. Library method: 5' RACE. Preparation of each TCR library used roughly 3.5 ug of total RNA. cDNA was synthesized with SMARTScribe reverse transcriptase in eight separate reactions per sample. During cDNA synthesis, template switching introduced unique molecular identifiers that contained a 6-nucleotide sample barcode. Amplification of TCRalpha and TCRbeta cDNA involved two nested PCRs of roughly 17 and 9 cycles, and each PCR was followed by bead purification. Before amplification, the cDNA was treated with uracil DNA-glycosylase and purified using the QIAquick PCR purification kit. The second PCR added Illumina TruSeq-compatible adapters along with sample-specific barcodes. TapeStation and Qubit were used to check library quality and concentration, and 4 to 6 ng of each library went into the pool. Sequencing of the pooled libraries was done on an Illumina HiSeq2500 single-index Rapid Run using custom sequencing primers and 2 x 100 bp reads. The original pipeline was this. UMI-based consensus assembly with MiGEC version 1.2.6 was used to correct PCR and sequencing errors. MiXCR version 2.1.1 handled V(D)J alignment, clonotype assembly and CDR3 extraction. Normalisation of gene usage, clonotype sharing and MAIT/NKT TCR abundance was achieved by analysing the top 1000, 10 000 and 20 000 clonotypes per sample. Diversity was computed as the inverse Simpson index with the vegan R package after downsampling to 27 000 UMIs. Paired Mann-Whitney U tests were applied to discordant twin pairs, with Benjamini-Hochberg correction for multiple testing. Reprocessed by TCRdb, the reads give a single entry per CDR3 protein sequence, without DNA. TCRdb's processing, not the study's, gives the V and J calls here. The sample's own table lists about 170,000 distinct CDR3 sequences. Approximately 2.5% of the sample lies in the top ten.

The sample belongs to a study of monozygotic twins with inflammatory bowel disease (dated by TCRdb to between 2019 and 2020). About the full investigation: The complete study included 28 monozygotic twin pairs: 19 IBD-discordant Danish pairs and nine German pairs, of which four were IBD-concordant and five were IBD-discordant. The search for disease-associated traits relied mainly on comparing IBD patients with their genetically identical healthy co-twins within discordant pairs. Each individual had, on average, about 151 000 unique TCRalpha sequences and 181 000 unique TCRbeta sequences available for analysis.

From a lookup of the germline V gene, CDR1 and CDR2 are SGHRS and YFSETQ. Spanning cysteine to phenylalanine, the CDR3 consists of 12 amino acids. DNA is not on record. An approximately 2.6 ml peripheral blood sample was drawn into PAXgene tubes per donor and stored at -80°C. Without any T cell sorting, total RNA was extracted from whole blood using the PAXgene blood miRNA kit on an automated QIAcube. Peripheral blood from monozygotic twin pairs, either concordant or discordant for inflammatory bowel disease, underwent deep TCRalpha and TCRbeta repertoire profiling that used unique molecular barcoding. Smoking habits were recorded for all twin pairs, with individuals classified as current, former or never smokers. Points the paper makes about the study in general: Repertoire similarity did not differ between concordant and discordant twins, which could be due to limited statistical power. Distinction between different T cell subtypes could not be achieved in the analysis. Because patients were on differing immunosuppressive treatments, the repertoires may have picked up extra background noise and inter-individual variability. Compared with healthy twins, IBD patients shared fewer clonotypes with other individuals, and the difference was most pronounced in patients with signs of disease activity. The results gave no support for a single strong signal or clonotype linked to IBD. A decrease in TCRbeta repertoire diversity, as measured by inverse Simpson index, was observed in IBD patients compared with their healthy co-twins.

The TCR originated in a human donor with ulcerative colitis or Crohn's disease, or a healthy co-twin of an affected twin (not recorded which). The sample was blood. The chain is assembled from TRBV5-1 and TRBJ1-2; there is no DNA to check the TCRdb D call of TRBD1. The CDR3 loop reads CASSIEGYGYTF. This CDR3, with the reference TRBV5-1 and TRBJ1-2 proteins standing in past its ends, gives the full variable domain KAGVTQTPRYLIKTRGQQVTLSCSPISGHRSVSWYQQTPGQGLQFLFEYFSETQRNKGNFPGRFSGRQFSNSRSEMNVSTLELGDSALYLCASSIEGYGYTFGSGTRLTVV.